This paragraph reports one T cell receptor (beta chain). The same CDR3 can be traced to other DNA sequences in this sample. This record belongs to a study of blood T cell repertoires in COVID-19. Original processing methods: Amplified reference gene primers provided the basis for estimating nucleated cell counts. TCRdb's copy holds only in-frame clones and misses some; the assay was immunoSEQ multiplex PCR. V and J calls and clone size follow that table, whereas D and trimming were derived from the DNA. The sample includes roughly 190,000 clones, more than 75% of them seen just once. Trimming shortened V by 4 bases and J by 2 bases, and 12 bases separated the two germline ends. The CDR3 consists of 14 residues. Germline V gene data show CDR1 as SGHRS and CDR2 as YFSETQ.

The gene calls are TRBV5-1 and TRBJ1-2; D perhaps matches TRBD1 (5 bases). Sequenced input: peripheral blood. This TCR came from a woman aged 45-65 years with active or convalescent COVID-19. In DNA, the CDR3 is TGCGCCAGCAGCCCCGCTCGGGGGAACTATGGCTACACCTTC. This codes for CASSPARGNYGYTF. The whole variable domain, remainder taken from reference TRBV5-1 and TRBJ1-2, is KAGVTQTPRYLIKTRGQQVTLSCSPISGHRSVSWYQQTPGQGLQFLFEYFSETQRNKGNFPGRFSGRQFSNSRSEMNVSTLELGDSALYLCASSPARGNYGYTFGSGTRLTVV.